The source of this T cell receptor beta chain is a study of T-cell reconstitution after alpha-beta-depleted transplantation in children (dated by TCRdb to 2015 to 2016). About the study as a whole: Using TCR repertoire profiling, the study quantitatively followed how T-cell immune reconstitution unfolded in children after TCRalphabeta/CD19-depleted allogeneic hematopoietic cell transplantation.

From the cysteine through the phenylalanine, the CDR3 covers 14 amino acids. Of the read, only the CDR3 DNA is kept; its 42 bases are in frame from base 1. The germline V gene sets CDR1 to KGHDR and CDR2 to SFDVKD. V drops 4 bases and J drops 1 base, leaving 7 bases in between. This clonotype showed up many times. What antigen it recognizes has not been identified. No base-level quality is on record; no much larger clone is a single base apart. Library creation used PCR. Sequencing instrument: Illumina HiSeq 2500. TCR library preparation used molecular barcoding, with unique molecular identifiers applied to normalize quantification of the TCRbeta repertoire. Using fastp at Q25 and MiXCR, TCRdb reprocessed the public reads and kept productive beta chains. One record per CDR3 amino acid sequence lists the most common genes and DNA. This sample gives about 190,000 distinct CDR3 sequences in total; roughly 7.5% of them show up just once. The top ten clones comprise roughly 3% of the sample.

This TCR was sampled from a human donor who donated a stem cell graft to a child with Wiskott-Aldrich syndrome. This material consisted of PBMCs from the stem cell graft donor, taken from the stem cell graft. Recombination joined TRBV24-1 with TRBJ1-3; the D gene lacks a confident call. CDR3 reads: CATSESGSGNTIYF. The DNA sequence is given as TGTGCCACCAGTGAGTCCGGATCTGGAAACACCATATATTTT.